There are a few counts of the clone carrying this T cell receptor beta chain. The data were obtained in a study of T-cell reconstitution after alpha-beta-depleted transplantation in children. Researchers prepared the TCRbeta library using unique molecular identifiers, the study reports. TCRdb recomputed calls from the PCR reads with MiXCR, one row per CDR3 protein. This sample has some 590,000 distinct CDR3 sequences, with more than 9% found just once. The CDR3 runs to 17 residues. Germline V lookup: CDR1 KGHSH, CDR2 LQKENI. Trimming pared 5 bases from V and 0 bases from J, leaving 14 bases between. Specimen: PBMCs from the stem cell graft donor, collected from the stem cell graft. The TCR sequence derives from a human donor who donated a stem cell graft to a child with acute myeloid leukemia. The chain is built from TRBV18 and TRBJ2-6; no firm D call. CDR3 coding DNA: TGTGCCAGCTCAGGCCAGGAGTCGGCCTCTGGGGCCAACGTCCTGACTTTC. Protein sequence: CASSGQESASGANVLTF.